A selection of T cell receptor beta chains follows, all from one sample in a study of T-cell reconstitution after alpha-beta-depleted transplantation in children. TCRdb processed the PCR reads anew with MiXCR; each CDR3 protein has one entry. The table has around 140,000 distinct CDR3 sequences, roughly 9% seen once. The specimen comprised PBMCs, mostly from graft donor cells, sampled 180 days after TCRalphabeta/CD19-depleted stem cell transplant. The receptors were sampled from a female patient aged 2-15 years who had a stem cell transplant for congenital amegakaryocytic thrombocytopenia, so the T cells may come from the graft donor. Each CDR3 is given with its conserved first and last residue. Fields, in order: V gene, J gene, D gene, clone size, CDR3 protein, CDR3 DNA. A D gene is named only where the DNA matches it firmly. Expanded clones are given a class, and other clones once, few, many or no size at all.

v_gene: TRBV6-1
j_gene: TRBJ2-2
d_gene: -
abundance: -
CDR3aa: CASSERGGNTGELFF
CDR3nt: TGTGCCAGCAGTGAACGGGGAGGGAACACCGGGGAGCTGTTTTTT

v_gene: TRBV10-3
j_gene: TRBJ2-3
d_gene: -
abundance: many
CDR3aa: CAIAGIYTDTQYF
CDR3nt: TGTGCCATCGCCGGAATTTACACAGATACGCAGTATTTT

v_gene: TRBV5-1
j_gene: TRBJ1-2
d_gene: -
abundance: -
CDR3aa: CASSLAPPSYGYTF
CDR3nt: TGCGCCAGCAGCTTGGCCCCACCATCCTATGGCTACACCTTC

v_gene: TRBV21-1
j_gene: TRBJ1-4
d_gene: -
abundance: many
CDR3aa: CASRPGVSEKLFF
CDR3nt: TGTGCCAGCAGGCCGGGCGTTAGCGAAAAACTGTTTTTT

v_gene: TRBV28
j_gene: TRBJ2-2
d_gene: -
abundance: many
CDR3aa: CASSGPNTGELFF
CDR3nt: TGTGCCAGCAGTGGCCCGAACACCGGGGAGCTGTTTTTT

v_gene: TRBV4-2
j_gene: TRBJ2-3
d_gene: TRBD1
abundance: many
CDR3aa: CASSQEGQDRTDTQYF
CDR3nt: TGTGCCAGCAGCCAAGAGGGACAGGACCGCACAGATACGCAGTATTTT

v_gene: TRBV2
j_gene: TRBJ2-7
d_gene: TRBD1
abundance: many
CDR3aa: CASRDRGPYEQYF
CDR3nt: TGTGCCAGCAGGGACAGGGGCCCGTACGAGCAGTACTTC

v_gene: TRBV6-6
j_gene: TRBJ2-3
d_gene: -
abundance: many
CDR3aa: CASNPLGDTQYF
CDR3nt: TGTGCCAGCAACCCTCTAGGGGATACGCAGTATTTT

v_gene: TRBV7-2
j_gene: TRBJ2-1
d_gene: TRBD2
abundance: many
CDR3aa: CASSLWTSGNEQFF
CDR3nt: TGTGCCAGCAGCCTTTGGACTAGCGGCAATGAGCAGTTCTTC

v_gene: TRBV29-1
j_gene: TRBJ2-5
d_gene: TRBD2
abundance: many
CDR3aa: CSVVPRGRAPETQYF
CDR3nt: TGCAGCGTTGTACCGCGCGGGAGGGCCCCAGAGACCCAGTACTTC

v_gene: TRBV5-1
j_gene: TRBJ2-7
d_gene: TRBD1
abundance: -
CDR3aa: CSSSPESIRGIYEQYF
CDR3nt: TGCTCCAGCAGCCCCGAGTCGATCAGGGGGATCTACGAGCAGTACTTC

v_gene: TRBV28
j_gene: TRBJ2-6
d_gene: -
abundance: many
CDR3aa: CASTSGSGANVLTF
CDR3nt: TGTGCCAGCACATCGGGCTCTGGGGCCAACGTCCTGACTTTC

v_gene: TRBV5-1
j_gene: TRBJ2-7
d_gene: TRBD2
abundance: many
CDR3aa: CASSFWTSGSYEQYF
CDR3nt: TGCGCCAGCAGCTTCTGGACTAGCGGATCCTACGAGCAGTACTTC

v_gene: TRBV6-6
j_gene: TRBJ2-1
d_gene: -
abundance: many
CDR3aa: CASSYYGSNEQFF
CDR3nt: TGTGCCAGCAGTTACTACGGATCCAATGAGCAGTTCTTC

v_gene: TRBV20-1
j_gene: TRBJ1-5
d_gene: -
abundance: many
CDR3aa: CSVGNQPQHF
CDR3nt: TGCAGTGTTGGCAATCAGCCCCAGCATTTT

v_gene: TRBV20-1
j_gene: TRBJ1-2
d_gene: TRBD1
abundance: few
CDR3aa: CSARSRQGVTYGYTF
CDR3nt: TGCAGTGCTAGATCAAGACAGGGGGTTACCTATGGCTACACCTTC

v_gene: TRBV12-3/TRBV12-4
j_gene: TRBJ2-3
d_gene: TRBD2
abundance: -
CDR3aa: CASSTTGGYTDTQYF
CDR3nt: TGTGCCAGCAGCACGACGGGGGGGTACACAGATACGCAGTATTTT

v_gene: TRBV21-1
j_gene: TRBJ2-1
d_gene: -
abundance: -
CDR3aa: CASSDKGGEREDRDEQFF
CDR3nt: TGTGCCAGCAGCGACAAAGGGGGCGAGCGGGAGGATAGGGATGAGCAGTTCTTC

v_gene: TRBV5-1
j_gene: TRBJ2-5
d_gene: -
abundance: many
CDR3aa: CASSSEGLKETQYF
CDR3nt: TGCGCCAGCAGCTCCGAGGGACTCAAAGAGACCCAGTACTTC

v_gene: TRBV6-1
j_gene: TRBJ2-5
d_gene: TRBD1
abundance: few
CDR3aa: CASSLNRDRGHRETQYF
CDR3nt: TGTGCCAGCAGTCTCAACCGGGACAGGGGGCATCGGGAGACCCAGTACTTC

v_gene: TRBV7-9
j_gene: TRBJ2-1
d_gene: -
abundance: -
CDR3aa: CASSLKGNVYNEQFF
CDR3nt: TGTGCCAGCAGCTTAAAAGGGAACGTCTACAATGAGCAGTTCTTC